One sample yielded the 5 T cell receptor beta chains listed below, sequenced in a study of blood T cell repertoires in COVID-19. Here immunoSEQ multiplex PCR was the method, and the copy in TCRdb shows in-frame clones only, minus some. There are some 48,000 clones in the sample; over 75% occur only once, and 5% to 7% lies in the top ten. Sequenced input: peripheral blood. The source of these receptors is a woman between 55 and 75 years old with acute or convalescent COVID-19.

A few counts support this clone. A junction end diverges from the germline sequence, so it may reflect a read error. The chain links TRBV5-5 to TRBJ1-2, with D possibly being TRBD1 (5 bases). CDR1 and CDR2 (germline): SGHKS, YYEKEE (reference sequence). The CDR3 loop spans 12 amino acids. The CDR3 is CASSLLGRDPSF. CDR3 coding DNA: TGTGCCAGCAGCTTGTTGGGCAGGGATCCCAGCTTC.

V usage is TRBV3-1 (or the pseudogene TRBV3-2) and J usage is TRBJ1-5; D gene uncertain. The germline gives CDR1 LGHDT, CDR2 YNNKEL (reference sequence). The length of the CDR3 is 14 residues. V was clipped by 0 bases and J by 5 bases, with 8 bases between them. CDR3 loop: CASSQELGDQPQHF. The CDR3 coding sequence is TGTGCCAGCAGCCAAGAACTGGGAGATCAGCCCCAGCATTTT.

This clone was recorded only once. CDR3 sequence (DNA): TGTGCCAGCGCCTGGGAGGGGGGGGCCAGTAATGAGCAGTTCTTC. Translation gives CASAWEGGASNEQFF. The J gene is TRBJ2-1, the V gene TRBV5-6, with D perhaps matching TRBD2 (7 bases). The V gene's germline CDR1 is SGHDT and CDR2 YYEEEE. The germline V and J ends were trimmed by 7 bases and 7 bases, with 21 bases remaining between them. CDR3 length: 15 residues.

This rearrangement joins TRBV2 to TRBJ1-2; 7 bases are a match to TRBD1. This CDR3 has 15 amino acids. Trimming cost V 6 bases and J 5 bases; bases outside gene matches: 12. Germline V gives CDR1 SNHLY, CDR2 FYNNEI. The CDR3 sequence: CASRNVPGTEYGYTF. The CDR3 region has the DNA TGTGCCAGCAGAAACGTACCCGGGACAGAGTATGGCTACACCTTC.

The chain couples TRBV7-2 to TRBJ2-3; 8 bases fit TRBD2. CDR1 is SGHTA, CDR2 FQGNSA, per germline. The CDR3 is made up of 16 amino acids. The trim removed 5 bases at V and 1 base at J, leaving 8 bases unmatched. CDR3 loop: CASSKQRGTGTDTQYF. DNA of the CDR3: TGTGCCAGCAGCAAGCAGCGGGGGACTGGCACAGATACGCAGTATTTT.